Shown below are 29 T cell receptor beta chains from a single sample sequenced in a study of cytomegalovirus exposure and HLA in healthy donors. Both 60 Vbeta primers and 13 Jbeta primers went into the PCR. Method: immunoSEQ multiplex PCR; TCRdb's copy keeps in-frame clones and lacks some. The sample comprises 150,000 to 200,000 clones, 80% of which are singletons, and approximately 15% rests with the top ten. Sequencing was carried out using PBMCs. Every receptor here comes from a woman aged 40 to 55 in good health and CMV-seronegative.

This clone was recorded once. The chain joins TRBV6-5 to TRBJ2-1; D is unresolved. CDR1 MNHEY and CDR2 SVGAGI come from the germline V gene. The CDR3 runs to 14 residues. V was clipped by 0 bases and J by 4 bases, with 7 bases between them. The CDR3 sequence is CASSYSRVYNEQFF. CDR3 coding DNA: TGTGCCAGCAGTTACTCTAGAGTTTACAATGAGCAGTTCTTC.

This chain joins TRBV11-2 and TRBJ2-7; 9 nucleotides match TRBD2. This CDR3 has 15 residues. V lost 1 base to trimming and J lost 2 bases; unmatched junction nucleotides: 3. Germline-derived CDR1 and CDR2 are SGHAT and FQNNGV. CDR3 sequence: CASSLGLAGTYEQYF. The DNA for the CDR3 is TGTGCCAGCAGCTTAGGGCTAGCGGGAACCTACGAGCAGTACTTC.

The chain links TRBV27 to TRBJ1-1, with D perhaps TRBD1 (5 bases). Germline-derived CDR1 and CDR2 are MNHEY and SMNVEV (reference sequence). This CDR3 region has 19 residues. Trimming took 3 bases from V and 4 from J, leaving 27 bases between them. The CDR3 region has the DNA TGTGCCAGCAGTTTCCGAAAAGCCCATGTTATGGGGGGGGGCACTGAAGCTTTCTTT. Translating it yields CASSFRKAHVMGGGTEAFF.

This sequence joins TRBV10-3 and TRBJ1-2, with TRBD1 matching 8 bases. There are 15 residues in the CDR3. Germline V lookup: CDR1 ENHRY, CDR2 SYGVKD. The V and J ends lost 4 bases and 3 bases, in that order; junction bases with no gene match: 7. CDR3 DNA sequence: TGTGCCATCAGTGTAGGGCAGGGGGCTGACTATGGCTACACCTTC. Protein product: CAISVGQGADYGYTF.

Concerning this clone itself: No conserved phenylalanine or tryptophan is present at the end of the CDR3, so a read error is the likely explanation. V usage is TRBV6-5 and J usage is TRBJ2-7, with 8 bases fitting TRBD2. Germline loops: CDR1 MNHEY, CDR2 SVGAGI. The CDR3 extends over 15 amino acids. J gave up 2 bases and V 0 bases, and 3 bases lay outside the gene matches. The CDR3 DNA follows: TGTGCCAGCAGTTACTCTCGGGGGGGCACCTACGAGCAGTACCTC. Residues: CASSYSRGGTYEQYL.

The chain's CDR3 is CASSLIAGGPGETQYF. CDR3 nucleotides: TGTGCCAGCAGCTTAATCGCGGGGGGGCCGGGAGAGACCCAGTACTTC. The rearrangement uses TRBV11-3 and TRBJ2-5; 9 bases are a match to TRBD2. This CDR3 spans 16 amino acids. Germline V gene sequence: CDR1 SGHNT, CDR2 YENEEA. Unmatched junction bases numbered 8, after V lost 2 bases and J lost 4 bases.

Concerning this clone: One junction end disagrees with the germline gene, perhaps due to a read error. The chain combines TRBV7-9 with TRBJ1-1, with 10 bases matching TRBD1. This CDR3 is 14 amino acids long. Germline CDR1 reads SEHNR; CDR2 reads FQNEAQ (reference sequence). The CDR3 loop reads CSSSSGDRGVGTFF. The CDR3 nucleotides are TGTTCCAGCAGCTCGGGGGACAGGGGCGTAGGAACTTTCTTT.

The CDR3 reads CASSPTSGVTDTQYF. The CDR3 region has the DNA TGTGCCAGCTCACCAACTAGCGGGGTCACAGATACGCAGTATTTT. This rearrangement joins TRBV18 to TRBJ2-3, with 10 bases aligning to TRBD2. CDR3 size: 15 residues. V trimming: 2 bases; J trimming: 2 bases; junction bases outside the gene matches: 1. Germline CDR1 and CDR2: KGHSH and LQKENI.

V and J are TRBV4-3 and TRBJ2-3; 8 bases align to TRBD2. The CDR3 extends over 17 amino acids. Germline lookup yields CDR1 LGHNA and CDR2 YSLEER. The trim removed 4 bases at V and 2 bases at J, leaving 11 bases unmatched. The CDR3 is CASSRGGSGKYTDTQYF. As DNA, the CDR3 is TGCGCCAGCAGCCGCGGGGGGAGCGGGAAATACACAGATACGCAGTATTTT.

This clone came up a few times. The V and J genes are TRBV7-3 and TRBJ1-6, with TRBD1 matching over 9 bases. J was trimmed by 11 bases and V by 5 bases; bases with no gene match: 10. Germline CDR1 SGHTA, CDR2 FQGTGA. The CDR3 sequence is 15 residues long. The CDR3: CASSTWTGEGAPLHF. In DNA form, the CDR3 reads TGTGCCAGCAGCACCTGGACAGGGGAGGGGGCACCCCTCCACTTT.

This clone occurred a few times. The rearrangement links TRBV28 to TRBJ2-3; D ambiguous. With 10 bases removed from V and 0 bases from J, the gap between germline ends came to 26 bases. Germline CDR1 and CDR2: MDHEN and SYDVKM. The CDR3 is 18 amino acids. The CDR3 nucleotides are TGTGCCATCATACCCGCCAAAATTCACGAAACTAGCACAGATACGCAGTATTTT. Encoded protein: CAIIPAKIHETSTDTQYF.

The rearrangement joins TRBV7-2 to TRBJ2-2; 7 nucleotides match TRBD2. The CDR3 is made up of 15 amino acids. Germline-derived CDR1 and CDR2 are SGHTA and FQGNSA. J was trimmed by 6 bases and V by 1 base; bases with no gene match: 5. CDR3 nucleotides: TGTGCCAGCAGCTTAGGAGCGGGGTTCCCCGGGGAGCTGTTTTTT. This codes for CASSLGAGFPGELFF.

The genes are TRBV5-5 and TRBJ1-1, with a tentative D call TRBD1 (5 bases). Germline assignment: CDR1 SGHKS and CDR2 YYEKEE (reference sequence). The V gene lost 4 bases and the J gene lost 2 bases, with 12 bases spanning the gap. The CDR3 loop spans 14 amino acids. CDR3 sequence reads: CASSPLGTNTEAFF. The CDR3 DNA follows: TGTGCCAGCAGCCCCCTTGGGACTAACACTGAAGCTTTCTTT.

The chain combines TRBV5-6 with TRBJ1-2; 7 bases align to TRBD1. Germline CDR1 reads SGHDT; CDR2 reads YYEEEE. The CDR3 is made up of 16 amino acids. V trimming: 0 bases; J trimming: 5 bases; junction bases outside the gene matches: 10. The CDR3 sequence: CASSLDPGQASYGYTF. Here the CDR3 DNA reads TGTGCCAGCAGCTTGGACCCCGGACAGGCTTCATATGGCTACACCTTC.

V gene TRBV7-2 combines with J gene TRBJ1-2, with a tentative D call TRBD1 (5 bases). This CDR3 has 14 amino acids. CDR1 SGHTA and CDR2 FQGNSA come from the germline V gene. The V end was cut by 5 bases, the J end by 3 bases, with 13 bases between. The CDR3 DNA is TGTGCCAGCAGCGGGGGGTGGGAGGACTATGGCTACACCTTC. Protein sequence: CASSGGWEDYGYTF.

This chain uses TRBV7-2 with TRBJ1-5, with D unclear. In germline, CDR1 is SGHTA, CDR2 FQGNSA. The length of the CDR3 is 14 residues. Trimming left V 5 bases short and J 3 bases short, with 11 bases between. The CDR3 is CASSPKFDNQPQHF. CDR3 nucleotide sequence: TGTGCCAGCAGCCCTAAGTTTGACAATCAGCCCCAGCATTTT.

This clone was counted a single time. V is TRBV19 and J is TRBJ1-5; D unresolved. Germline V CDR1 and CDR2: LNHDA, SQIVND (reference sequence). V shed 5 bases and J shed 3 bases, with 14 bases lying between them. This CDR3 has 15 amino acids. The CDR3 sequence is CASSPQLLPNQPQHF. DNA of the CDR3: TGTGCCAGTAGTCCCCAACTCCTTCCCAATCAGCCCCAGCATTTT. The full variable domain, in which reference TRBV19 and TRBJ1-5 provide the parts outside the CDR3, is DGGITQSPKYLFRKEGQNVTLSCEQNLNHDAMYWYRQDPGQGLRLIYYSQIVNDFQKGDIAEGYSVSREKKESFPLTVTSAQKNPTAFYLCASSPQLLPNQPQHFGDGTRLSIL.

V and J are TRBV6-6 and TRBJ2-7; 10 bases agree with TRBD1. V shed 6 bases, J shed 2 bases, and the junction held 7 bases outside the gene matches. CDR1 MNHNY and CDR2 SVGAGI come from the germline V gene (reference sequence). The CDR3 has 15 residues. Here the CDR3 DNA reads TGTGCCAGCAGGACGTCGGGACAGGGGACCTACGAGCAGTACTTC. Translating gives CASRTSGQGTYEQYF.

The rearrangement uses TRBV27 and TRBJ1-2, with 9 bases aligning to TRBD1. Germline assignment: CDR1 MNHEY and CDR2 SMNVEV (reference sequence). The length of the CDR3 is 14 residues. V shed 8 bases and J 3 bases; nucleotides not matched to a gene: 7. The CDR3 protein is CASYGQGIYYGYTF. The CDR3 nucleotides are TGTGCCAGCTATGGACAGGGGATATACTATGGCTACACCTTC.

V and J are TRBV30 and TRBJ1-2; the match to TRBD1 covers 9 bases. This CDR3 comprises 15 residues. V lost 5 bases to trimming and J lost 4 bases; unmatched junction nucleotides: 11. From germline, CDR1 is GTSNPN and CDR2 SVGIG (reference sequence). The CDR3 loop reads CAWGNRGRGTYGYTF. The CDR3 DNA is TGTGCCTGGGGAAACAGGGGGCGGGGAACCTATGGCTACACCTTC.

CDR3 amino acids: CASGHNRAGEKLFF. DNA of the CDR3: TGTGCCAGCGGCCACAACAGGGCAGGTGAAAAACTGTTTTTT. The chain couples TRBV5-4 to TRBJ1-4; a possible D gene is TRBD1 (6 bases). This CDR3 spans 14 amino acids. Germline CDR1 reads SGHNT; CDR2 reads YYREEE (reference sequence). The V gene lost 7 bases and the J gene lost 7 bases, with 17 bases spanning the gap.

The chain has TRBV7-2 and TRBJ2-5, with 9 bases lining up with TRBD2. V shed 1 base and J 5 bases; nucleotides not matched to a gene: 5. CDR3 length equals 15 residues. Germline assignment: CDR1 SGHTA and CDR2 FQGNSA. DNA for the CDR3: TGTGCCAGCAGCTTAGGTACAGCGGGGGGTGAGACCCAGTACTTC. It codes for CASSLGTAGGETQYF.

The chain couples TRBV11-3 to TRBJ2-5; 15 bases match TRBD2. Germline CDR1 is SGHNT and CDR2 is YENEEA. The CDR3 is made up of 15 amino acids. J lost 5 bases, V lost 3 bases, and 1 base had no gene match. The CDR3 sequence is CASSLGLAGGETQYF. CDR3 bases: TGTGCCAGCAGCTTGGGACTAGCGGGGGGCGAGACCCAGTACTTC.

V is TRBV5-1 and J is TRBJ2-7; unclear D gene. This CDR3 has 15 residues. Germline V CDR1 and CDR2: SGHRS, YFSETQ. V lost 0 bases to trimming and J lost 0 bases, with 10 bases between them. CDR3 bases: TGCGCCAGCAGCTTGGGGGCAGTGTTCTCCTACGAGCAGTACTTC. It encodes CASSLGAVFSYEQYF.

The genes are TRBV18 and TRBJ2-2; tentative D call: TRBD1 (6 bases). This CDR3 has 15 residues. In germline, CDR1 is KGHSH, CDR2 LQKENI. Between the trimmed V and J ends, which lost 3 bases and 1 base, there was a span of 9 bases. The CDR3: CASSPKTGNTGELFF. DNA for the CDR3: TGTGCCAGCTCACCCAAGACAGGGAACACCGGGGAGCTGTTTTTT. The variable domain in full, completed from reference TRBV18 and TRBJ2-2, reads NAGVMQNPRHLVRRRGQEARLRCSPMKGHSHVYWYRQLPEEGLKFMVYLQKENIIDESGMPKERFSAEFPKEGPSILRIQQVVRGDSAAYFCASSPKTGNTGELFFGEGSRLTVL.

In the case of this clone: The junction departs from the called germline gene at one end, perhaps through a read error. The rearrangement uses TRBV25-1 and TRBJ1-6, with D perhaps matching TRBD1 (5 bases). CDR1 and CDR2 from the germline V gene are MGHDK and SYGVNS. This CDR3 contains 16 residues. In DNA form, the CDR3 reads TGTACCAGCAGTGAATTAGATGGGACTGGATATTCACCCCTCCACTTT. As protein: CTSSELDGTGYSPLHF.

J is TRBJ2-1 and V is TRBV6-5, with 7 bases fitting TRBD2. CDR1 and CDR2 from the germline V gene are MNHEY and SVGAGI. J lost 9 bases, V lost 6 bases, and 8 bases had no gene match. The CDR3 contains 13 residues. The CDR3 bases are TGTGCCAGCAGGAATGCGGGAGTCGGTGAGCAGTTCTTC. Translating gives CASRNAGVGEQFF.

This chain connects TRBV6-5 to TRBJ1-1; no firm D call. The CDR3 covers 14 residues. V was shortened by 2 bases and J by 0 bases, with 7 bases between the two germline ends. Germline CDR1 and CDR2: MNHEY and SVGAGI. This CDR3 reads CASSYGAMNTEAFF. CDR3 DNA: TGTGCCAGCAGTTACGGAGCCATGAACACTGAAGCTTTCTTT.

This clone showed up just a few times. The rearrangement uses TRBV11-1 and TRBJ1-2; D is undetermined. Germline values: CDR1 SGHAT, CDR2 FQDESV (reference sequence). The CDR3 length is 13 residues. Trimming cost V 0 bases and J 7 bases, with 9 bases left between them. CDR3 amino acids: CASSLARGFGYTF. The CDR3 coding sequence is TGTGCCAGCAGCTTAGCACGAGGGTTTGGCTACACCTTC.